The rows below give T cell receptor beta chains drawn from one sample of a study of CD8+ T cells in alopecia areata. TCRdb keeps only in-frame clones here, not all; method: immunoSEQ multiplex PCR. The sample lists 210,000 or so clones; approximately 65% were seen once. The starting material was CD4+ T cells sorted from blood, obtained between weeks 43 and 45, from a patient treated with tofacitinib. The receptors were gathered from a human donor with alopecia areata. Each CDR3 is given with its conserved first and last residue. The order of the fields is CDR3 protein, CDR3 DNA, clone size, CDR3 length, D gene, V gene, J gene. D genes are given only for firm matches. Clone sizes are given selectively: once, few, many, or a class where the clone is expanded.

CDR3aa: CASSVRTIEEQFF; CDR3nt: TGTGCCAGCAGCGTCCGGACTATAGAGGAGCAGTTCTTC; abundance: -; len: 13; d_gene: -; v_gene: TRBV7-9; j_gene: TRBJ2-1
CDR3aa: CSVGRKQQETQYF; CDR3nt: TGCAGCGTTGGAAGGAAGCAGCAAGAGACCCAGTACTTC; abundance: -; len: 13; d_gene: -; v_gene: TRBV29-1; j_gene: TRBJ2-5
CDR3aa: CASSATQETQYF; CDR3nt: TGTGCCAGCAGTGCTACTCAAGAGACCCAGTACTTC; abundance: few; len: 12; d_gene: -; v_gene: TRBV25-1; j_gene: TRBJ2-5
CDR3aa: CASSRETADNEQFF; CDR3nt: TGTGCCAGCAGCCGAGAGACGGCCGACAATGAGCAGTTCTTC; abundance: -; len: 14; d_gene: -; v_gene: TRBV7-2; j_gene: TRBJ2-1
CDR3aa: CAWAGGGHQPQHF; CDR3nt: TGTGCCTGGGCTGGTGGAGGCCATCAGCCCCAGCATTTT; abundance: -; len: 13; d_gene: -; v_gene: TRBV30; j_gene: TRBJ1-5
CDR3aa: CAWSGSSPTGELFF; CDR3nt: TGTGCCTGGAGTGGGTCCTCACCCACCGGGGAGCTGTTTTTT; abundance: -; len: 14; d_gene: -; v_gene: TRBV30; j_gene: TRBJ2-2
CDR3aa: CATSREEGYEQYF; CDR3nt: TGTGCCACCAGCAGAGAGGAGGGGTACGAGCAGTACTTC; abundance: -; len: 13; d_gene: -; v_gene: TRBV15; j_gene: TRBJ2-7
CDR3aa: CSVGGNSNQPQHF; CDR3nt: TGCAGCGTTGGAGGAAATAGCAATCAGCCCCAGCATTTT; abundance: -; len: 13; d_gene: -; v_gene: TRBV29-1; j_gene: TRBJ1-5
CDR3aa: CASRRRDEQFF; CDR3nt: TGTGCCAGCAGACGGAGGGATGAGCAGTTCTTC; abundance: few; len: 11; d_gene: -; v_gene: TRBV6-5; j_gene: TRBJ2-1
CDR3aa: CSVEMFSTGYGYTF; CDR3nt: TGCAGCGTTGAGATGTTCTCGACAGGTTATGGCTACACCTTC; abundance: -; len: 14; d_gene: -; v_gene: TRBV29-1; j_gene: TRBJ1-2
CDR3aa: CASSLGQGKGTEAFF; CDR3nt: TGTGCCAGCAGCTTAGGACAGGGCAAAGGGACTGAAGCTTTCTTT; abundance: -; len: 15; d_gene: TRBD1; v_gene: TRBV7-8; j_gene: TRBJ1-1
CDR3aa: CAWSFGDGELFF; CDR3nt: TGTGCCTGGAGTTTCGGGGATGGGGAGCTGTTTTTT; abundance: few; len: 12; d_gene: -; v_gene: TRBV30; j_gene: TRBJ2-2
CDR3aa: CSVEDRTGPYEQYF; CDR3nt: TGCAGCGTTGAAGACCGGACAGGACCCTACGAGCAGTACTTC; abundance: -; len: 14; d_gene: TRBD1; v_gene: TRBV29-1; j_gene: TRBJ2-7
CDR3aa: CASSLQDTQYF; CDR3nt: TGTGCCAGCAGCTTACAAGATACGCAGTATTTT; abundance: -; len: 11; d_gene: -; v_gene: TRBV7-8; j_gene: TRBJ2-3
CDR3aa: CAWSPGPNYGYTF; CDR3nt: TGTGCCTGGAGCCCGGGACCTAACTATGGCTACACCTTC; abundance: few; len: 13; d_gene: -; v_gene: TRBV30; j_gene: TRBJ1-2
CDR3aa: CASSPTVGDTEAFF; CDR3nt: TGTGCCAGCAGCCCTACGGTGGGGGACACTGAAGCTTTCTTT; abundance: once; len: 14; d_gene: -; v_gene: TRBV9; j_gene: TRBJ1-1
CDR3aa: CASSTDYSGYTF; CDR3nt: TGTGCCAGCTCGACCGACTATAGTGGCTACACCTTC; abundance: -; len: 12; d_gene: -; v_gene: TRBV18; j_gene: TRBJ1-2
CDR3aa: CATDRGSYNEQFF; CDR3nt: TGTGCGACCGACAGGGGGAGCTACAATGAGCAGTTCTTC; abundance: few; len: 13; d_gene: TRBD1; v_gene: TRBV30; j_gene: TRBJ2-1
CDR3aa: CAWSVGGTSGTGELFF; CDR3nt: TGTGCCTGGAGTGTAGGGGGGACTAGCGGCACCGGGGAGCTGTTTTTT; abundance: once; len: 16; d_gene: TRBD2; v_gene: TRBV30; j_gene: TRBJ2-2
CDR3aa: CASRLVSDTQYF; CDR3nt: TGTGCCAGCAGACTAGTTTCAGATACGCAGTATTTT; abundance: -; len: 12; d_gene: -; v_gene: TRBV6-6; j_gene: TRBJ2-3
CDR3aa: CASSLNSGETQYF; CDR3nt: TGTGCCAGCAGCTTAAATTCTGGAGAGACCCAGTACTTC; abundance: -; len: 13; d_gene: -; v_gene: TRBV7-2; j_gene: TRBJ2-5
CDR3aa: CARSTGQGDEQYF; CDR3nt: TGTGCCCGCTCCACTGGACAGGGCGACGAGCAGTACTTC; abundance: -; len: 13; d_gene: TRBD1; v_gene: TRBV2; j_gene: TRBJ2-7
CDR3aa: CASTLGGLSYNEQFF; CDR3nt: TGTGCCAGCACCCTGGGGGGACTCTCCTACAATGAGCAGTTCTTC; abundance: -; len: 15; d_gene: -; v_gene: TRBV2; j_gene: TRBJ2-1
CDR3aa: CASSPGQGGSEAFF; CDR3nt: TGTGCCAGCAGCCCGGGACAGGGAGGCTCTGAAGCTTTCTTT; abundance: -; len: 14; d_gene: TRBD1; v_gene: TRBV27; j_gene: TRBJ1-1
CDR3aa: CATSSRDSRSPLHF; CDR3nt: TGTGCCACCAGCAGCCGGGACAGTCGTTCACCCCTCCACTTT; abundance: -; len: 14; d_gene: TRBD1; v_gene: TRBV15; j_gene: TRBJ1-6
CDR3aa: CAWSVLLKNTEAFF; CDR3nt: TGTGCCTGGAGTGTACTTCTCAAGAACACTGAAGCTTTCTTT; abundance: -; len: 14; d_gene: -; v_gene: TRBV30; j_gene: TRBJ1-1
CDR3aa: CSVGRRNTEAFF; CDR3nt: TGCAGCGTGGGACGGAGAAACACTGAAGCTTTCTTT; abundance: -; len: 12; d_gene: -; v_gene: TRBV29-1; j_gene: TRBJ1-1
CDR3aa: CAISESSGLAGDNEQFF; CDR3nt: TGTGCCATCAGTGAGTCTTCGGGACTAGCGGGGGACAATGAGCAGTTCTTC; abundance: -; len: 17; d_gene: TRBD2; v_gene: TRBV10-3; j_gene: TRBJ2-1
CDR3aa: CASSQETGGFYEQYF; CDR3nt: TGCGCCAGCAGCCAAGAAACAGGGGGCTTTTACGAGCAGTACTTC; abundance: -; len: 15; d_gene: TRBD1; v_gene: TRBV4-3; j_gene: TRBJ2-7
CDR3aa: CASSKTTGYRGANVLTF; CDR3nt: TGTGCCAGTAGTAAAACGACGGGATACAGGGGGGCCAACGTCCTGACTTTC; abundance: -; len: 17; d_gene: -; v_gene: TRBV19; j_gene: TRBJ2-6
CDR3aa: CASSTFSGANVLTF; CDR3nt: TGTGCCAGTAGTACGTTCTCTGGGGCCAACGTCCTGACTTTC; abundance: few; len: 14; d_gene: -; v_gene: TRBV19; j_gene: TRBJ2-6
CDR3aa: CASSKRTADSPLHF; CDR3nt: TGTGCCAGTAGTAAGAGGACAGCTGATTCACCCCTCCACTTT; abundance: -; len: 14; d_gene: -; v_gene: TRBV19; j_gene: TRBJ1-6
CDR3aa: CASSLGRQGASEKLFF; CDR3nt: TGTGCCAGCAGCTTAGGACGGCAGGGGGCGAGTGAAAAACTGTTTTTT; abundance: -; len: 16; d_gene: TRBD1; v_gene: TRBV7-2; j_gene: TRBJ1-4
CDR3aa: CSVDYRNYGYTF; CDR3nt: TGCAGCGTTGATTATAGAAACTATGGCTACACCTTC; abundance: few; len: 12; d_gene: -; v_gene: TRBV29-1; j_gene: TRBJ1-2
CDR3aa: CASSVGPSSYNEQFF; CDR3nt: TGTGCCAGCAGCGTAGGTCCAAGCTCCTACAATGAGCAGTTCTTC; abundance: -; len: 15; d_gene: -; v_gene: TRBV9; j_gene: TRBJ2-1
CDR3aa: CASSPGDYTF; CDR3nt: TGCGCCAGCAGCCCCGGAGACTACACCTTC; abundance: -; len: 10; d_gene: -; v_gene: TRBV23-1; j_gene: TRBJ1-2
CDR3aa: CAWSWGGTEAFF; CDR3nt: TGTGCCTGGAGTTGGGGTGGCACTGAAGCTTTCTTT; abundance: -; len: 12; d_gene: -; v_gene: TRBV30; j_gene: TRBJ1-1
CDR3aa: CASSLGWDRGVEQYF; CDR3nt: TGTGCCAGCAGCTTAGGGTGGGACAGGGGAGTCGAGCAGTACTTC; abundance: -; len: 15; d_gene: TRBD1; v_gene: TRBV7-9; j_gene: TRBJ2-7
CDR3aa: CSVAGTVYGYTF; CDR3nt: TGCAGCGTTGCCGGGACAGTCTATGGCTACACCTTC; abundance: -; len: 12; d_gene: TRBD1; v_gene: TRBV29-1; j_gene: TRBJ1-2
CDR3aa: CASSQSGNTEAFF; CDR3nt: TGTGCCAGCAGCCAGTCAGGGAACACTGAAGCTTTCTTT; abundance: few; len: 13; d_gene: -; v_gene: TRBV4-2; j_gene: TRBJ1-1
CDR3aa: CSVMDIPEGYTF; CDR3nt: TGCAGCGTTATGGACATCCCCGAAGGCTACACCTTC; abundance: -; len: 12; d_gene: -; v_gene: TRBV29-1; j_gene: TRBJ1-2
CDR3aa: CASSGSGGVEQFF; CDR3nt: TGTGCCAGCAGTGGAAGCGGGGGGGTTGAGCAGTTCTTC; abundance: once; len: 13; d_gene: TRBD2; v_gene: TRBV2; j_gene: TRBJ2-1
CDR3aa: CASSQQPGQGKAFF; CDR3nt: TGCGCCAGCAGCCAACAGCCGGGACAGGGGAAAGCTTTCTTT; abundance: -; len: 14; d_gene: TRBD1; v_gene: TRBV4-3; j_gene: TRBJ1-1
CDR3aa: CASRRQGSDEQYF; CDR3nt: TGTGCCAGCAGGCGACAGGGATCAGACGAGCAGTACTTC; abundance: -; len: 13; d_gene: TRBD1; v_gene: TRBV27; j_gene: TRBJ2-7
CDR3aa: CATSREGAVIGETQYF; CDR3nt: TGTGCCACCAGCAGAGAGGGGGCGGTTATTGGAGAGACCCAGTACTTC; abundance: -; len: 16; d_gene: -; v_gene: TRBV15; j_gene: TRBJ2-5
CDR3aa: CAWSGSYGTEAFF; CDR3nt: TGTGCCTGGAGTGGGAGCTATGGGACTGAAGCTTTCTTT; abundance: once; len: 13; d_gene: -; v_gene: TRBV30; j_gene: TRBJ1-1
CDR3aa: CASSVGTGELFF; CDR3nt: TGTGCCAGCAGCGTAGGCACCGGGGAGCTGTTTTTT; abundance: -; len: 12; d_gene: -; v_gene: TRBV9; j_gene: TRBJ2-2
CDR3aa: CASSDGVASPLHF; CDR3nt: TGTGCCAGCAGTGATGGGGTAGCCTCACCCCTCCACTTT; abundance: -; len: 13; d_gene: -; v_gene: TRBV25-1; j_gene: TRBJ1-6
CDR3aa: CASSLGLGSYEQYF; CDR3nt: TGTGCCAGCAGCTTGGGTCTGGGCTCCTACGAGCAGTACTTC; abundance: once; len: 14; d_gene: -; v_gene: TRBV7-6; j_gene: TRBJ2-7
CDR3aa: CASSQGGGTGGFSSPLHF; CDR3nt: TGCGCCAGCAGCCAAGGTGGCGGAACAGGGGGCTTCAGTTCACCCCTCCACTTT; abundance: few; len: 18; d_gene: TRBD1; v_gene: TRBV4-1; j_gene: TRBJ1-6
CDR3aa: CASSPWGLNTEAFF; CDR3nt: TGTGCCAGCAGCCCCTGGGGGCTGAACACTGAAGCTTTCTTT; abundance: -; len: 14; d_gene: -; v_gene: TRBV5-6; j_gene: TRBJ1-1
CDR3aa: CASSRTGNLGELFF; CDR3nt: TGCGCCAGCAGCCGTACAGGGAATCTGGGGGAGCTGTTTTTT; abundance: few; len: 14; d_gene: -; v_gene: TRBV4-3; j_gene: TRBJ2-2
CDR3aa: CATSRDLYQETQYF; CDR3nt: TGTGCCACCAGTCGGGACCTGTACCAAGAGACCCAGTACTTC; abundance: -; len: 14; d_gene: -; v_gene: TRBV15; j_gene: TRBJ2-5
CDR3aa: CSVEKAGAYEQYF; CDR3nt: TGCAGCGTTGAAAAGGCGGGAGCCTACGAGCAGTACTTC; abundance: -; len: 13; d_gene: TRBD2; v_gene: TRBV29-1; j_gene: TRBJ2-7
CDR3aa: CSSRTGLNTEAFF; CDR3nt: TGCAGCTCCCGGACAGGTCTGAACACTGAAGCTTTCTTT; abundance: -; len: 13; d_gene: TRBD1; v_gene: TRBV29-1; j_gene: TRBJ1-1
CDR3aa: CASRGPGQNTGELFF; CDR3nt: TGTGCCAGCAGGGGTCCGGGACAGAACACCGGGGAGCTGTTTTTT; abundance: once; len: 15; d_gene: -; v_gene: TRBV25-1; j_gene: TRBJ2-2
CDR3aa: CSASSARAQYF; CDR3nt: TGCAGTGCCTCCTCGGCTCGAGCGCAGTATTTT; abundance: -; len: 11; d_gene: -; v_gene: TRBV20-1; j_gene: TRBJ2-3